What follows are 26 T cell receptor beta chains derived from one specimen sequenced in a study of cytomegalovirus exposure and HLA in healthy donors. PCR employed 60 Vbeta and 13 Jbeta primers. Using immunoSEQ multiplex PCR, the repertoire was profiled, and TCRdb retains in-frame clones only, with some absent. The data contain roughly 140,000 clones, around 77% of them singletons. Sequencing was carried out using PBMCs. Receptor source: a woman aged 50 to 65 in good health and CMV-seronegative.

This clone was seen once. The chain uses TRBV10-1 and TRBJ2-5; perhaps TRBD2 as D (5 bases). CDR3 length equals 12 residues. Trimming shortened V by 6 bases and J by 5 bases, and 10 bases separated the two germline ends. Germline V gene sequence: CDR1 WNHNN, CDR2 SYGVQD (reference sequence). CDR3 residues: CASSDPGETQYF. Written as DNA, the CDR3 is TGCGCCAGCAGCGACCCGGGGGAGACCCAGTACTTC.

This clone was observed a handful of times. V usage is TRBV6-1 and J usage is TRBJ1-2; 9 nucleotides align to TRBD1. CDR3 size: 14 residues. V shed 6 bases, J shed 5 bases, and the junction held 7 bases outside the gene matches. In germline, CDR1 is MNHNS, CDR2 SASEGT. The CDR3 DNA reads as TGTGCCAGCAGCGAACAGGGGGCAGGGTATGGCTACACCTTC. Its protein is CASSEQGAGYGYTF.

The chain has TRBV6-1 and TRBJ1-1, with a weak D call TRBD1 (5 bases). The CDR3 covers 14 residues. CDR1 and CDR2 (germline): MNHNS, SASEGT. The germline V and J ends were trimmed by 2 bases and 1 base, with 8 bases remaining between them. The CDR3 loop reads CASSEQGRNTEAFF. The CDR3 DNA follows: TGTGCCAGCAGTGAACAGGGCCGGAACACTGAAGCTTTCTTT.

The V and J genes are TRBV19 and TRBJ1-5; TRBD1 matches at 8 bases. CDR3 length equals 14 residues. Trimming cost V 3 bases and J 5 bases; bases outside gene matches: 3. Germline V lookup: CDR1 LNHDA, CDR2 SQIVND (reference sequence). The CDR3 loop is CASSMDREYQPQHF. Here the CDR3 DNA reads TGTGCCAGTAGTATGGACAGGGAGTATCAGCCCCAGCATTTT.

V usage is TRBV4-1 and J usage is TRBJ1-2, with 9 nucleotides matching TRBD1. V shed 4 bases and J 8 bases; nucleotides not matched to a gene: 8. This CDR3 contains 14 residues. CDR1 and CDR2 from the germline V gene are MGHRA and YSYEKL. In DNA, the CDR3 is TGCGCCAGCAGCCTGACACAGGGGGCAAGGGGCTACACCTTC. Its translation is CASSLTQGARGYTF.

The chain combines TRBV5-6 with TRBJ2-3, with D tentatively TRBD2 (5 bases). V was shortened by 4 bases and J by 0 bases, with 9 bases between the two germline ends. CDR3 length equals 14 residues. Germline lookup yields CDR1 SGHDT and CDR2 YYEEEE. The CDR3: CASSEGLSTDTQYF. The CDR3 nucleotides read TGTGCCAGCAGCGAAGGACTTAGCACAGATACGCAGTATTTT.

This chain links TRBV14 with TRBJ2-5, with TRBD2 matching 8 bases. Germline V gene sequence: CDR1 SGHDN, CDR2 FVKESK. The CDR3 contains 15 residues. Losses at the gene ends were 2 bases for V and 4 bases for J; bases not matched to a gene: 6. The CDR3 bases are TGTGCCAGCAGCCAAAACTTCCTAGCGGGAGAGACCCAGTACTTC. It codes for CASSQNFLAGETQYF.

V and J are TRBV6-1 and TRBJ1-2, with D tentatively TRBD1 (5 bases). The germline gives CDR1 MNHNS, CDR2 SASEGT. There are 15 residues in the CDR3. Trimming took 2 bases from V and 7 from J, leaving 17 bases between them. The CDR3 nucleotides read TGTGCCAGCAGTGAATCGACACCCCGCGGGGGTGGCTACACCTTC. This codes for CASSESTPRGGGYTF.

The chain employs TRBV7-6 and TRBJ2-3; D might be TRBD2 (5 bases). This CDR3 is built from 14 residues. CDR1 and CDR2 from the germline V gene are SGHVS and FNYEAQ. Trimming shortened V by 7 bases and J by 0 bases, and 11 bases separated the two germline ends. The CDR3 DNA follows: TGTGCCAGCAAGGCGCGGGTGAGCACAGATACGCAGTATTTT. Its translation is CASKARVSTDTQYF.

The chain's CDR3 is CASSQDYAGWQVRYGYTF. DNA for the CDR3: TGCGCCAGCAGCCAAGATTATGCAGGGTGGCAGGTGAGGTATGGCTACACCTTC. The genes are TRBV4-3 and TRBJ1-2, with D possibly being TRBD1 (5 bases). Germline CDR1 is LGHNA and CDR2 is YSLEER. The CDR3 runs 18 residues. V was clipped by 0 bases and J by 5 bases, with 22 bases between them.

This clone was counted a few times. V is TRBV7-6 and J is TRBJ2-1; 7 bases are a match to TRBD1. The V gene's germline CDR1 is SGHVS and CDR2 FNYEAQ. V was clipped by 5 bases and J by 1 base; unmatched bases: 8. The CDR3 loop spans 16 amino acids. CDR3 in amino acids: CASSPRSTGSYNEQFF. The CDR3, as DNA: TGTGCCAGCAGCCCCCGATCGACAGGGTCCTACAATGAGCAGTTCTTC.

The V call is TRBV2, the J call TRBJ1-1; the match to TRBD1 covers 7 bases. The V and J ends lost 10 bases and 4 bases, in that order; junction bases with no gene match: 15. The CDR3 is 15 residues long. The germline V gene encodes CDR1 SNHLY and CDR2 FYNNEI. This CDR3 is CATQAQTGLVTEAFF. DNA for the CDR3: TGTGCCACGCAGGCTCAGACAGGGTTAGTCACTGAAGCTTTCTTT.

The chain recombines TRBV19 with TRBJ2-7, with TRBD1 as a possible D gene (6 bases). Per the germline V gene, CDR1 is LNHDA and CDR2 is SQIVND (reference sequence). CDR3 length: 14 residues. V lost 5 bases to trimming and J lost 5 bases, with 16 bases between them. The CDR3 is CASSQIRGNHEQYF. As DNA, the CDR3 is TGTGCCAGTAGTCAGATCAGGGGAAATCACGAGCAGTACTTC.

This clone was seen only a few times. The rearrangement links TRBV5-1 to TRBJ2-5, with D unresolved. Germline loops: CDR1 SGHRS, CDR2 YFSETQ. Between the trimmed V and J ends, which lost 1 base and 1 base, there was a span of 8 bases. The CDR3 extends over 14 amino acids. The CDR3 region is CASSLSDFQETQYF. Written as DNA, the CDR3 is TGCGCCAGCAGCTTGTCTGACTTCCAAGAGACCCAGTACTTC.

This clone is a singleton in its sample. This sequence joins TRBV6-1 and TRBJ1-2; D possibly corresponds to TRBD1 (6 bases). The V end was cut by 0 bases, the J end by 8 bases, with 19 bases between. Germline V CDR1 and CDR2: MNHNS, SASEGT. The CDR3 sequence is 16 residues long. CDR3 residues: CASSEAHGDKKGGYTF. The CDR3 region has the DNA TGTGCCAGCAGTGAAGCCCATGGGGACAAGAAAGGGGGCTACACCTTC.

The rearrangement links TRBV18 to TRBJ2-7; no reliable D call. CDR3 size: 14 residues. V lost 4 bases and J lost 1, with 11 bases in between. Germline V CDR1 and CDR2: KGHSH, LQKENI. The CDR3 DNA is TGTGCCAGCTCACTCTCCACAGAGTCCTACGAGCAGTACTTC. It codes for CASSLSTESYEQYF.

The chain recombines TRBV19 with TRBJ1-5, with TRBD1 as a possible D gene (5 bases). CDR3 length: 13 residues. V was cut by 4 bases and J by 6 bases, with 10 bases left in between. CDR1 and CDR2 (germline): LNHDA, SQIVND (reference sequence). CDR3 sequence (DNA): TGTGCCAGTAGTACCCAGGGAGGTCAGCCCCAGCATTTT. It yields the protein CASSTQGGQPQHF.

V gene TRBV29-1 combines with J gene TRBJ1-2; D gene uncertain. The V gene's germline CDR1 is SQVTM and CDR2 ANQGSEA. V was cut by 4 bases and J by 4 bases, with 16 bases left in between. CDR3 length: 14 amino acids. The CDR3 spells CSVGFQDSSYGYTF. CDR3 bases: TGCAGCGTTGGATTTCAAGACTCTTCCTATGGCTACACCTTC.

This clone was detected once. The chain joins TRBV18 to TRBJ2-1; TRBD2 aligns across 8 bases. CDR3 length equals 15 residues. Germline V CDR1 and CDR2: KGHSH, LQKENI. After removal of 8 bases from V and 7 bases from J, the junction contained 13 bases not matched to a gene. The CDR3 loop reads CASQASGGLGNEQFF. The CDR3 DNA sequence: TGTGCCAGCCAAGCCTCGGGGGGGCTAGGGAATGAGCAGTTCTTC.

This clone was detected once. This chain connects TRBV6-4 to TRBJ1-1; 7 nucleotides align to TRBD1. The germline gives CDR1 MRHNA, CDR2 SNTAGT. This CDR3 has 13 residues. The junction had 1 base not matched to a gene; V was cut back by 5 bases and J by 1 base. CDR3 protein: CASSRTGNTEAFF. CDR3 DNA sequence: TGTGCCAGCAGTCGGACAGGGAACACTGAAGCTTTCTTT.

This chain joins TRBV6-6 and TRBJ1-1; 9 bases align to TRBD1. The CDR3 is 13 amino acids. Germline values: CDR1 MNHNY, CDR2 SVGAGI (reference sequence). V was pared by 7 bases and J by 4 bases, with 4 bases of the junction left unmatched. CDR3 protein: CASKMTGGTEAFF. DNA for the CDR3: TGTGCCAGCAAAATGACAGGGGGCACTGAAGCTTTCTTT.

This rearrangement joins TRBV11-2 to TRBJ2-5; D perhaps matches TRBD1 (6 bases). CDR1 and CDR2 (germline): SGHAT, FQNNGV. V gave up 6 bases and J gave up 9 bases, with 14 bases separating them. The CDR3 spans 12 residues. This CDR3 reads CASSPTGSAQYF. CDR3 bases: TGTGCCAGCAGTCCCACAGGGTCGGCCCAGTACTTC.

This clone was seen a handful of times. The chain has TRBV6-1 and TRBJ1-6; TRBD1 is a possible D gene (5 bases). Germline values: CDR1 MNHNS, CDR2 SASEGT. The CDR3 is 14 amino acids. The V end was cut by 6 bases, the J end by 7 bases, with 13 bases between. The CDR3 nucleotides are TGTGCCAGCAGAGCGGGACGGGCGAATTCACCCCTCCACTTT. Protein sequence: CASRAGRANSPLHF.

The V gene is TRBV5-1, the J gene TRBJ2-7, with 11 positions matching TRBD1. Germline V CDR1 and CDR2: SGHRS, YFSETQ. CDR3 size: 14 residues. J lost 9 bases, V lost 4 bases, and 9 bases had no gene match. The CDR3, as DNA: TGCGCCAGCAGCCTATCGGGACAGGGGGACTTGCAGTACTTC. Residues: CASSLSGQGDLQYF.

This chain uses TRBV6-6 with TRBJ1-2, with D unclear. The CDR3 length is 13 residues. Trimming took off 6 bases at V and 6 bases at J, with 14 bases between the two ends. Germline CDR1 MNHNY, CDR2 SVGAGI (reference sequence). This CDR3 reads CASRPGEANGYTF. DNA for the CDR3: TGTGCCAGCAGACCGGGAGAGGCGAATGGCTACACCTTC.

Note on this clone: This same CDR3 is encoded by further DNA sequences in the sample. The CDR3 coding sequence is TGCGCCAGCAGCCGATGGACTAGCGGGGGCCAAAACCAAGAGACCCAGTACTTC. Protein product: CASSRWTSGGQNQETQYF. The rearrangement joins TRBV5-1 to TRBJ2-5; TRBD2 matches 13 bases. The germline V gene has CDR1 SGHRS and CDR2 YFSETQ. J gave up 0 bases and V 4 bases, and 9 bases lay outside the gene matches. This CDR3 contains 18 residues.